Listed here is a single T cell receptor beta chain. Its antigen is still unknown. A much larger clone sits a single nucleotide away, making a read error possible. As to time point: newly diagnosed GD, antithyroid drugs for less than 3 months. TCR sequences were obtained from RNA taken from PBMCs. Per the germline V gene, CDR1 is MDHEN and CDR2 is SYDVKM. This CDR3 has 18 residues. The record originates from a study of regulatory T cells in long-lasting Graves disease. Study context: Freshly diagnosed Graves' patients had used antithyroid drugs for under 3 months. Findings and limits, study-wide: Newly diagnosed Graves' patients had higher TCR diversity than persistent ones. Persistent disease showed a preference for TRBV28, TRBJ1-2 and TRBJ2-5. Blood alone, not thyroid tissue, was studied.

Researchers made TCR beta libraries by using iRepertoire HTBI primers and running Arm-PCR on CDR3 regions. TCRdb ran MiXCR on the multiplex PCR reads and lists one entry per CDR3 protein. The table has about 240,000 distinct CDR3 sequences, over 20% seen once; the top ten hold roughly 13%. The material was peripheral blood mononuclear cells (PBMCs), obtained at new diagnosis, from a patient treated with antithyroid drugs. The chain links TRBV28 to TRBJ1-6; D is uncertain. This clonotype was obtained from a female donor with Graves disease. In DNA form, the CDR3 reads TGTACCAGCAGCGAGACACCCGGGAGAAGCTCCTATAATTCACCCCTCCACTTT. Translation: CTSSETPGRSSYNSPLHF. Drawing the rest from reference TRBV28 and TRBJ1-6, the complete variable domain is DVKVTQSSRYLVKRTGEKVFLECVQDMDHENMFWYRQDPGLGLRLIYFSYDVKMKEKGDIPEGYSVSREKKERFSLILESASTNQTSMYLCTSSETPGRSSYNSPLHFGNGTRLTVT.